This TCR beta chain was observed in a study of blood T cells in healthy people across ages. With 3 bases clipped from V and 7 bases from J, the junction kept 8 bases outside the gene matches. The CDR3 has 17 residues. Germline V gene lookup returns CDR1 SGHDN and CDR2 FVKESK. Primed by a sample-barcoded 5' primer and a J-beta primer mix, a second PCR proceeded for about 6 to 11 cycles. MiXCR, run by TCRdb on the 5' RACE reads, gives a single entry per CDR3 protein. The repertoire holds roughly 800,000 distinct CDR3 sequences, with more than 20% as singletons. This clonotype was seen a handful of times. In addition, the sample was reused for a study of T cells of mothers and their children.

The V gene is TRBV14, the J gene TRBJ2-1, with 14 bases lining up with TRBD2. The source material was blood. The sequence derives from a boy between 5 and 17 years old in good health. CDR3: CASSQTEGLAGANEQFF. The CDR3 nucleotides read TGTGCCAGCAGCCAGACAGAGGGACTAGCGGGAGCGAATGAGCAGTTCTTC.